This is a list of T cell receptor beta chains from one sample in a study of blood T cell repertoires in COVID-19. Measured with immunoSEQ multiplex PCR; TCRdb has only the in-frame clones, and not every one. The top ten hold approximately 12% of the sample, which has roughly 300,000 clones, 85% to 90% seen once. The specimen sequenced was peripheral blood. These receptors all stem from a woman in her 30s with COVID-19, enrolled during active disease. Each CDR3 is given with its conserved first and last residue. The order of the fields is V gene, J gene, D gene, clone size, CDR3 protein, CDR3 DNA. A D gene is named only where the DNA matches it firmly. The size of a clone is reported for some rows only, either as once, few or many, or as a class for expanded clones.

TRBV20-1,TRBJ1-1,.,.,CSASAQMNTEAFF,TGCAGTGCTAGTGCTCAGATGAACACTGAAGCTTTCTTT
TRBV6-4,TRBJ2-7,.,many,CASSEGQGRYEQYF,TGTGCCAGCAGTGAAGGGCAGGGTCGGTACGAGCAGTACTTC
TRBV10-1,TRBJ1-1,.,.,CASSESTGFGYGEAFF,TGCGCCAGCAGTGAGTCCACAGGGTTCGGGTATGGTGAAGCTTTCTTT
TRBV5-1,TRBJ2-1,.,.,CASSSEFWDSGNEQFF,TGCGCCAGCAGCTCAGAATTCTGGGACAGCGGGAATGAGCAGTTCTTC
TRBV27,TRBJ1-2,.,.,CASSLAGSSGYTF,TGTGCCAGCAGTTTAGCAGGGTCGTCCGGCTACACCTTC
TRBV5-1,TRBJ2-5,TRBD2,.,CASSLGLIVTSGGFKETQYF,TGCGCCAGCAGCTTGGGATTAATCGTGACTAGCGGGGGGTTCAAAGAGACCCAGTACTTC
TRBV3-1/TRBV3-2,TRBJ1-5,.,few,CASSQGGGIMRAQHF,TGTGCCAGCAGCCAAGGAGGGGGTATAATGAGGGCCCAGCATTTT
TRBV19,TRBJ2-5,.,.,CASSLSPGAPTQETQYF,TGTGCCAGTAGTCTGTCACCTGGAGCCCCAACCCAAGAGACCCAGTACTTC
TRBV7-2,TRBJ2-3,TRBD2,.,CASSLDSSGGALDTQYF,TGTGCCAGCAGCTTAGATTCCAGCGGGGGGGCCCTAGATACGCAGTATTTT
TRBV27,TRBJ2-5,TRBD2,.,CASSYGLAASETQYF,TGTGCCAGCAGTTACGGACTAGCGGCGTCCGAGACCCAGTACTTC
TRBV9,TRBJ2-7,.,.,CASSPGLHEQYF,TGTGCCAGCAGCCCAGGGCTTCACGAGCAGTACTTC
TRBV6-5,TRBJ1-1,TRBD1,.,CASSYSNRGSTEAFF,TGTGCCAGCAGTTACTCAAACAGGGGATCCACTGAAGCTTTCTTT
TRBV27,TRBJ1-2,.,.,CASSLNRFYGYTF,TGTGCCAGCAGTTTAAACAGATTCTATGGCTACACCTTC
TRBV15,TRBJ2-7,.,.,CATSRDLERYEQYF,TGTGCCACCAGCAGAGATCTAGAGCGCTACGAGCAGTACTTC
TRBV18,TRBJ1-1,.,.,CASSPQGWRPEAFF,TGTGCCAGCTCACCCCAGGGGTGGAGACCTGAAGCTTTCTTT
TRBV7-2,TRBJ1-2,TRBD1,.,CASSFSTGEGYTF,TGTGCCAGCAGCTTTTCTACAGGGGAAGGCTACACCTTC
TRBV4-2,TRBJ1-1,TRBD1,.,CASSQESGGSTEAFF,TGTGCCAGCAGCCAAGAGTCAGGGGGTAGCACTGAAGCTTTCTTT
TRBV6-2/TRBV6-3,TRBJ2-1,.,.,CASTPPGIEQFF,TGTGCCAGCACCCCCCCGGGGATTGAGCAGTTCTTC
TRBV5-1,TRBJ1-1,TRBD1,.,CASRRSGQDEPTVNTEAFF,TGCGCCAGCAGGAGGTCGGGACAGGATGAACCTACAGTGAACACTGAAGCTTTCTTT
TRBV7-2,TRBJ1-1,.,few,CASSLGASTEAFF,TGTGCCAGCAGCTTGGGGGCATCTACTGAAGCTTTCTTT
TRBV4-2,TRBJ2-2,.,.,CASSHLGGRNTGELFF,TGTGCCAGCAGCCACTTGGGGGGACGAAACACCGGGGAGCTGTTTTTT
TRBV5-1,TRBJ2-5,.,.,CASSLGGTEQETQYF,TGCGCCAGCAGCTTGGGAGGTACTGAGCAAGAGACCCAGTACTTC
TRBV13,TRBJ2-5,.,.,CASSSRGRTQYF,TGTGCCAGCAGCTCCAGGGGCCGGACCCAGTACTTC
TRBV5-4,TRBJ2-1,TRBD2,.,CASSLVLAGGYNEQFF,TGTGCCAGCAGCTTGGTGCTAGCGGGGGGGTACAATGAGCAGTTCTTC
TRBV18,TRBJ1-5,.,.,CASSPNQGTHYQPQHF,TGTGCCAGCTCACCCAACCAGGGGACCCATTATCAGCCCCAGCATTTT
TRBV30,TRBJ2-3,TRBD1,.,CAWSVGTGVIASDTQYF,TGTGCCTGGAGTGTAGGGACAGGGGTGATCGCGTCAGATACGCAGTATTTT
TRBV11-2,TRBJ2-1,TRBD1,few,CASSLDRTGSNEQFF,TGTGCCAGCAGCTTAGATCGGACAGGGAGCAATGAGCAGTTCTTC
TRBV20-1,TRBJ2-5,.,.,CSASSGVQETQYF,TGCAGTGCTAGTTCAGGGGTACAAGAGACCCAGTACTTC
TRBV5-4,TRBJ2-7,TRBD2,.,CASSFWGGKDEQYF,TGTGCCAGCAGCTTTTGGGGGGGTAAGGACGAGCAGTACTTC
TRBV7-9,TRBJ2-1,.,.,CASLAGRGAYNEQFF,TGTGCCAGCTTGGCCGGTCGGGGGGCTTACAATGAGCAGTTCTTC
TRBV12-3/TRBV12-4,TRBJ2-3,.,.,CATATLTDTQYF,TGTGCCACCGCAACTCTAACAGATACGCAGTATTTT
TRBV14,TRBJ2-5,.,.,CASSQHRDIQETQYF,TGTGCCAGCAGCCAACACCGGGACATCCAAGAGACCCAGTACTTC
TRBV13,TRBJ1-3,TRBD1,.,CASSPPWGQRGSNTIYF,TGTGCCAGCAGCCCCCCGTGGGGACAGAGGGGGTCAAACACCATATATTTT
TRBV19,TRBJ2-3,.,few,CASSTLGSDTQYF,TGTGCCAGTAGTACCCTAGGATCCGATACGCAGTATTTT
TRBV27,TRBJ2-7,.,.,CASSSYLSDSPYEQYF,TGTGCCAGCAGTTCCTACCTATCGGACAGCCCATACGAGCAGTACTTC
TRBV6-5,TRBJ1-1,TRBD1,.,CASDRGMNTEAFF,TGTGCCTCCGACAGGGGGATGAACACTGAAGCTTTCTTT
TRBV15,TRBJ1-2,TRBD1,.,CATSRGQGANYGYTF,TGTGCCACCAGCAGGGGACAGGGCGCTAACTATGGCTACACCTTC
TRBV5-6,TRBJ1-2,.,.,CASSPTSDRWGYTF,TGTGCCAGCAGCCCTACGTCCGACAGGTGGGGCTACACCTTC
TRBV7-9,TRBJ2-7,.,.,CASSLGGGQEKQYF,TGTGCCAGCAGCTTAGGCGGGGGACAAGAAAAGCAGTACTTC
TRBV5-1,TRBJ1-4,TRBD1,.,CASSSGQGRATNEKLFF,TGCGCCAGCAGCTCAGGACAGGGAAGAGCAACTAATGAAAAACTGTTTTTT
TRBV11-2,TRBJ2-3,.,.,CASSSRAGRSADTQYF,TGTGCCAGCAGCTCGCGGGCGGGGCGGAGTGCAGATACGCAGTATTTT
TRBV28,TRBJ2-7,TRBD1,.,CASRSPGTGATDEQYF,TGTGCCAGCAGGTCACCCGGGACAGGGGCCACCGACGAGCAGTACTTC
TRBV2,TRBJ1-2,TRBD1,.,CASRIIGGADYGYTF,TGTGCCAGCAGGATCATAGGGGGCGCCGACTATGGCTACACCTTC
TRBV5-4,TRBJ2-7,TRBD1,.,CASSFEQGAYEQYF,TGTGCCAGCAGCTTCGAACAGGGGGCCTACGAGCAGTACTTC
TRBV2,TRBJ2-3,TRBD2,.,CASSAESGGSDTQYF,TGTGCCAGCAGTGCTGAGAGCGGGGGGTCAGATACGCAGTATTTT
TRBV28,TRBJ2-7,.,.,CASTEATSYEQYF,TGTGCCAGCACAGAGGCAACCTCCTACGAGCAGTACTTC
TRBV7-2,TRBJ2-5,.,.,CASSSTGPKSQYF,TGTGCCAGCAGCTCCACAGGCCCCAAGTCCCAGTACTTC
TRBV15,TRBJ1-1,.,.,CATSRGGLEAFF,TGTGCCACCAGCAGAGGAGGCTTAGAAGCTTTCTTT
TRBV19,TRBJ2-3,TRBD2,.,CASSSGSGGYPLTQYF,TGTGCCAGTAGTTCAGGGAGCGGGGGCTATCCCCTTACGCAGTATTTT
TRBV5-1,TRBJ1-2,.,.,CASSLDRDGYTF,TGCGCCAGCAGCTTGGACAGGGATGGCTACACCTTC
TRBV29-1,TRBJ2-7,.,.,CSVAPPYEQYF,TGCAGCGTTGCCCCTCCCTACGAGCAGTACTTC
TRBV6-5,TRBJ1-1,TRBD1,.,CASRRTGGSTEAFF,TGTGCCAGCAGGAGGACAGGGGGATCTACTGAAGCTTTCTTT
TRBV6-5,TRBJ1-1,.,.,CASSYSLDTWNTEAFF,TGTGCCAGCAGTTACTCGTTGGACACATGGAACACTGAAGCTTTCTTT
TRBV2,TRBJ1-4,.,.,CASSLRQEDEKLFF,TGTGCCAGCAGTCTCCGACAGGAGGATGAAAAACTGTTTTTT
TRBV5-1,TRBJ2-1,TRBD2,.,CASSLAFAGGSYNEQFF,TGCGCCAGCAGTTTAGCCTTTGCGGGGGGCTCCTACAATGAGCAGTTCTTC